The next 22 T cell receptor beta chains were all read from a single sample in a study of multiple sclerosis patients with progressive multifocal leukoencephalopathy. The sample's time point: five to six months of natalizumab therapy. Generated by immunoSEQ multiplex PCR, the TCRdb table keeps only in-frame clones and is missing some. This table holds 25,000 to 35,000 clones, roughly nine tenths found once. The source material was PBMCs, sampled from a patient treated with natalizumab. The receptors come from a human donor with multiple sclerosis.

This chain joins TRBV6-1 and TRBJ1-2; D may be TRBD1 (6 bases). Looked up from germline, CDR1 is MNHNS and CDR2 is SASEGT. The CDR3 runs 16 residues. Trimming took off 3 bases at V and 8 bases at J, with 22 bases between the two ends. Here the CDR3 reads CASSDRRARGWEGYTF. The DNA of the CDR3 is TGTGCCAGCAGTGACCGCCGTGCCAGGGGATGGGAGGGCTACACCTTC.

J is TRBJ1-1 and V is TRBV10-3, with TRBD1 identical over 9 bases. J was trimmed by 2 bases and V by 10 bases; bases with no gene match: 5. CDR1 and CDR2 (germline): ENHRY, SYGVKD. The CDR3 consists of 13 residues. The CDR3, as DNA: TGTGCCACTGGGACAGGGCGAAACACTGAAGCTTTCTTT. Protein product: CATGTGRNTEAFF.

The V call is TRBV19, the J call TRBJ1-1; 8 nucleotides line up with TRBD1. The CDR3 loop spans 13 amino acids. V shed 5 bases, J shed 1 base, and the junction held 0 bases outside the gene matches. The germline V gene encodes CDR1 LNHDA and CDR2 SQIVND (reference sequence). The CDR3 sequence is CASSQGANTEAFF. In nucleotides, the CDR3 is TGTGCCAGTAGTCAGGGGGCGAACACTGAAGCTTTCTTT.

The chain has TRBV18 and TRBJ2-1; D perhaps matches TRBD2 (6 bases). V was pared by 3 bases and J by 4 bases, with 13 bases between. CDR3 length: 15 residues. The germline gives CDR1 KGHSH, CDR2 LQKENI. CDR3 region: CASSPPASEYNEQFF. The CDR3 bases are TGTGCCAGCTCACCGCCGGCTAGCGAGTACAATGAGCAGTTCTTC. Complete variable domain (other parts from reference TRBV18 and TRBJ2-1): NAGVMQNPRHLVRRRGQEARLRCSPMKGHSHVYWYRQLPEEGLKFMVYLQKENIIDESGMPKERFSAEFPKEGPSILRIQQVVRGDSAAYFCASSPPASEYNEQFFGPGTRLTVL.

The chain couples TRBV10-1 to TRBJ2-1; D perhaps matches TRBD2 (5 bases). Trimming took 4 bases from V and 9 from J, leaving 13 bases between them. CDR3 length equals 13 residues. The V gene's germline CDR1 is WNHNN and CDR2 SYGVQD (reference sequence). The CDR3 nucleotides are TGCGCCAGCAGTGTTGAGGGAATCAGTGAGCAGTTCTTC. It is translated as CASSVEGISEQFF.

The CDR3 DNA is TGTGCCAGCAGGCGGGACAGGGGCGGTGGCTACACCTTC. Translating it yields CASRRDRGGGYTF. The gene calls are TRBV6-5 and TRBJ1-2; 10 positions match TRBD1. The CDR3 extends over 13 amino acids. V shed 6 bases and J 7 bases; nucleotides not matched to a gene: 5. Germline CDR1 is MNHEY and CDR2 is SVGAGI.

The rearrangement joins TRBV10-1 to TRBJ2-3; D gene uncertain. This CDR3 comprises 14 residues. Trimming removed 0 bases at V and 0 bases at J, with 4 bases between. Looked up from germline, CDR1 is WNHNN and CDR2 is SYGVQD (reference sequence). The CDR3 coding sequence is TGCGCCAGCAGTGAGTCGAGGAGCACAGATACGCAGTATTTT. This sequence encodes CASSESRSTDTQYF.

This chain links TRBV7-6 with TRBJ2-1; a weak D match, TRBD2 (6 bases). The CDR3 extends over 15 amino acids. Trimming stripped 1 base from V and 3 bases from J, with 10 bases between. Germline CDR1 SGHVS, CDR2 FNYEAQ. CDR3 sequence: CASSLDSGVYNEQFF. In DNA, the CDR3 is TGTGCCAGCAGCTTAGATAGCGGAGTCTACAATGAGCAGTTCTTC.

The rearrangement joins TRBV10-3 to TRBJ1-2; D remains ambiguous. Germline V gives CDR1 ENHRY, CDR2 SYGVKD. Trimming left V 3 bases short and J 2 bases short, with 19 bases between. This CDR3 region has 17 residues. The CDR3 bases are TGTGCCATCAGTGATGTGAACAGCCCCCCCCACAACTATGGCTACACCTTC. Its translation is CAISDVNSPPHNYGYTF.

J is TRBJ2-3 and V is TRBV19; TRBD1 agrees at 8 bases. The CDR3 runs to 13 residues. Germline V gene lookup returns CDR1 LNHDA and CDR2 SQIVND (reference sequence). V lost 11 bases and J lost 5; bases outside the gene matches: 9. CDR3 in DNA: TGTGCCGCTTCAGACAGGGGTAGAGATACGCAGTATTTT. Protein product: CAASDRGRDTQYF.

CDR3 in amino acids: CASSFTGQFTYEQYF. In nucleotides, the CDR3 is TGTGCCAGCAGTTTCACAGGGCAGTTCACCTACGAGCAGTACTTC. J is TRBJ2-7 and V is TRBV6-5; maybe TRBD1 (6 bases). V gave up 4 bases and J gave up 2 bases, with 15 bases separating them. CDR1 is MNHEY and CDR2 is SVGAGI in the germline V gene. The CDR3 runs 15 residues.

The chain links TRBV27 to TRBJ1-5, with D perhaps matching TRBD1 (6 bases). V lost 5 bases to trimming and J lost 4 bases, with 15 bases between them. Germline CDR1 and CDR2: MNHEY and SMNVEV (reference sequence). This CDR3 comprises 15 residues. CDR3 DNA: TGTGCCAGCAGTGCCCTTGGGGGGGCGAATCAGCCCCAGCATTTT. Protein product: CASSALGGANQPQHF.

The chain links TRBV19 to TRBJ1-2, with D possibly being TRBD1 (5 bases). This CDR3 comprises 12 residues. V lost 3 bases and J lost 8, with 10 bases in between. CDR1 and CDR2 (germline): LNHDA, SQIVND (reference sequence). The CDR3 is CASSMEGRGYTF. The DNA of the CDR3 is TGTGCCAGTAGTATGGAGGGGCGCGGCTACACCTTC.

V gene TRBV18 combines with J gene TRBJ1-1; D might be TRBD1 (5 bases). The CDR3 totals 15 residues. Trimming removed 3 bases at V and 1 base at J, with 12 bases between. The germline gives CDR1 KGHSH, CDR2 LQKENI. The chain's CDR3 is CASSPSGGANTEAFF. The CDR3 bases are TGTGCCAGCTCACCTTCGGGGGGAGCGAACACTGAAGCTTTCTTT.

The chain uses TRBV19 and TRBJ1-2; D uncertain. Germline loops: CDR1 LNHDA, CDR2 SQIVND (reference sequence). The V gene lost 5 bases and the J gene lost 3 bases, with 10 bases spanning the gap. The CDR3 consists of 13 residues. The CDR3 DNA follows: TGTGCCAGTAGTTTAGGTCGGGACTATGGCTACACCTTC. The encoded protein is CASSLGRDYGYTF.

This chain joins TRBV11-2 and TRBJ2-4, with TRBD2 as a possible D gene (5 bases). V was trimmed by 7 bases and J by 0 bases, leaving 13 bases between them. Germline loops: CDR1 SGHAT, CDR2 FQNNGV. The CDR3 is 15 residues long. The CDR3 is CASTGAVLAKNIQYF. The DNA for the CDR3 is TGTGCCAGCACTGGAGCGGTATTAGCCAAAAACATTCAGTACTTC.

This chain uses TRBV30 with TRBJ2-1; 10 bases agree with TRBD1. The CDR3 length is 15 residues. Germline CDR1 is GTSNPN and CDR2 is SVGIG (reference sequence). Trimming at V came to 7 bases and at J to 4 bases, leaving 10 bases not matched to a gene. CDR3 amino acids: CASSGGDRGYNEQFF. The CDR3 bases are TGTGCCTCTTCGGGTGGGGACAGGGGATACAATGAGCAGTTCTTC.

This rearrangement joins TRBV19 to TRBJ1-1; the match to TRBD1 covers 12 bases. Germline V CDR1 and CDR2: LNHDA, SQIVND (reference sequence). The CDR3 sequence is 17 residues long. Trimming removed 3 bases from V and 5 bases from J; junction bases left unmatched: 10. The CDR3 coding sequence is TGTGCCAGTAGTATTTTGGGGACAGGGGGCCAGCGGACTGAAGCTTTCTTT. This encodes CASSILGTGGQRTEAFF.

For the CDR3, the DNA is TGTGCCAGCAGCGCTAAGCGGAGCCCCTACAATGAGCAGTTCTTC. Residues: CASSAKRSPYNEQFF. The chain carries TRBV6-1 and TRBJ2-1; possible D gene TRBD2, 5 bases. Germline V lookup: CDR1 MNHNS, CDR2 SASEGT. With 6 bases removed from V and 2 bases from J, the gap between germline ends came to 14 bases. The CDR3 totals 15 residues.

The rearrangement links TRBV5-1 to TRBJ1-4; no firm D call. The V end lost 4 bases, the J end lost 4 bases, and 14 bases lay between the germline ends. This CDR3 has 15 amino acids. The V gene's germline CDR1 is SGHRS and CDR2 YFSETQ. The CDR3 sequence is CASSLGPSGNEKLFF. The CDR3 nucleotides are TGCGCCAGCAGCCTGGGCCCTTCTGGTAATGAAAAACTGTTTTTT.

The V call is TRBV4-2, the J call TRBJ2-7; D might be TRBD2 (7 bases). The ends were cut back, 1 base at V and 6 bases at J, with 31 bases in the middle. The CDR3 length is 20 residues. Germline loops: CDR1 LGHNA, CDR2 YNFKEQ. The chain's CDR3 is CASSQVVRGGAKIRPLEQYF. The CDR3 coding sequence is TGTGCCAGCAGCCAAGTTGTGAGGGGGGGCGCCAAGATAAGGCCCCTCGAGCAGTACTTC.

The CDR3 spells CASRPWTGEEQPQHF. The DNA for the CDR3 is TGTGCCAGCAGACCGTGGACAGGGGAGGAACAGCCCCAGCATTTT. This rearrangement joins TRBV27 to TRBJ1-5; 9 bases fit TRBD1. CDR3 length: 15 residues. Germline lookup yields CDR1 MNHEY and CDR2 SMNVEV (reference sequence). Losses at the gene ends were 6 bases for V and 7 bases for J; bases not matched to a gene: 10.